One TCR beta chain is described in this entry. Antigen specificity is unknown. It was with a sample-barcoded 5' primer and a J-beta primer mix that a second PCR of about 7 to 12 cycles was run. TCRdb independently ran MiXCR on the 5' RACE reads; one entry per CDR3 protein. The sample contains 800,000 or so distinct CDR3 sequences, roughly 25% of which appear only once. The data are from a study of blood T cells in healthy people across ages. In terms of origin and age, donors were healthy Caucasian individuals from Russia aged roughly 6 to 90. Study results and caveats: Per-million-T-cell TCR beta diversity fell roughly linearly with age.

Germline CDR1 SGHRS, CDR2 YFSETQ. The CDR3 spans 15 residues. These records were also assigned to another study, of T cells of mothers and their children. As that study records: Both sample barcodes and 2-4 random nucleotides came from the M1S primer of the second PCR. Sequencing returned over 9 million TCR beta CDR3 reads per mother and about 2.9 million per child.

The chain joins TRBV5-1 to TRBJ2-5, with 7 bases matching TRBD2. The closer fit of TRBJ2-1 to the DNA end suggests the J call may be wrong. The sample taken for sequencing was blood. This clonotype was sampled from a boy between 10 and 17 years old in good health. CDR3 nucleotides: TGCGCCAGCAGCTTGCGGACTAGTGGGGCCGTTGAGCAGTTCTTC. It is translated as CASSLRTSGAVEQFF.